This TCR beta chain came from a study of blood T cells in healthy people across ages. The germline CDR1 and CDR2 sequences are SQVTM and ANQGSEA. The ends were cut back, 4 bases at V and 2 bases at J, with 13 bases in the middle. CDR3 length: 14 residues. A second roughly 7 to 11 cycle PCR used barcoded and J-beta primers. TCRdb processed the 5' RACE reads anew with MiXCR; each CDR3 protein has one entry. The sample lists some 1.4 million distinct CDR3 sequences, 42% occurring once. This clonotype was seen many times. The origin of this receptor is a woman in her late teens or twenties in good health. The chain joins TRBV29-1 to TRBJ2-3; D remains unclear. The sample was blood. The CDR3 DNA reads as TGCAGCGTTGGCTACAACCTGCACACAGATACGCAGTATTTT. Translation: CSVGYNLHTDTQYF.